Listed below are T cell receptor beta chains from one sample, sequenced in a study of T cells in Graves' hyperthyroidism and ophthalmopathy. One entry per CDR3 protein, called by TCRdb with MiXCR from the multiplex PCR reads. The repertoire includes hundreds of thousands of distinct CDR3 sequences, approximately 15% of them detected once, and roughly 10% sits in the top ten. Sequenced material: blood. Source of these receptors: a woman under 30 with Graves' hyperthyroidism. Both conserved end residues are part of each CDR3. Each record gives: clone size, V gene, D gene, J gene, CDR3 DNA, CDR3 protein. D genes are given only for firm matches. Some rows have no size entry. The others give once, few or many, or a class for an expanded clone.

size: few; V: TRBV10-3; D: .; J: TRBJ2-4; DNA: TGTGCCATCAGTGCGGAAGGGGTCGCCAAAAACATTCAGTACTTC; CDR3: CAISAEGVAKNIQYF
size: many; V: TRBV7-9; D: TRBD2; J: TRBJ2-7; DNA: TGTGCCAGCAGCGACGGACTAGCGGGCGACTACGAGCAGTACTTC; CDR3: CASSDGLAGDYEQYF
size: many; V: TRBV20-1; D: TRBD1; J: TRBJ1-2; DNA: TGCAGTTGGATGGACAGGGGGCAGAACTATGGCTACACCTTC; CDR3: CSWMDRGQNYGYTF
size: few; V: TRBV12-3/TRBV12-4; D: TRBD1; J: TRBJ2-6; DNA: TGTGCCAGCAGCCTCGACAGGGCTCCGCTCTCTGGGGCCAACGTCCTGACTTTC; CDR3: CASSLDRAPLSGANVLTF
size: many; V: TRBV7-8; D: .; J: TRBJ2-7; DNA: TGTGCCAGCTCAGGCAGGTTCGACTACGAGCAGTACTTC; CDR3: CASSGRFDYEQYF
size: .; V: TRBV10-1; D: .; J: TRBJ2-3; DNA: TGCGCCAGCAGTGATGTGCTGACAGATACGCAGTATTTT; CDR3: CASSDVLTDTQYF
size: many; V: TRBV20-1; D: TRBD2; J: TRBJ2-1; DNA: TGCAGTGCTGCAAGCGGGACTAGCGGGACCAATGAGCAGTTCTTC; CDR3: CSAASGTSGTNEQFF
size: .; V: TRBV19; D: .; J: TRBJ2-1; DNA: TGTGCCAGTAGTATAGTTGGAGGAGAGGGCCATGAGCAGTTCTTC; CDR3: CASSIVGGEGHEQFF
size: .; V: TRBV29-1; D: .; J: TRBJ2-7; DNA: TGCAGCGTTGACAGCGGTTCCTACGAGCAGTACTTC; CDR3: CSVDSGSYEQYF
size: .; V: TRBV19; D: .; J: TRBJ1-2; DNA: TGTGCCAGTAGCTCTTTCGAGTCGCTGGGTGGCTATGGCTACACCTTC; CDR3: CASSSFESLGGYGYTF
size: few; V: TRBV27; D: .; J: TRBJ1-5; DNA: TGTGCCAGCACCTCCTGGGGGAGCAATCAGCCCCAGCATTTT; CDR3: CASTSWGSNQPQHF
size: .; V: TRBV24-1; D: TRBD1; J: TRBJ2-2; DNA: TGTGCCACCAGTGATGCACAGGGGGAGGTGGCCGGGGAGCTGTTTTTT; CDR3: CATSDAQGEVAGELFF
size: many; V: TRBV3-1; D: .; J: TRBJ1-4; DNA: TGTGCCAGCAGCCAGCGGATCGGAGGGGTGTTTTTT; CDR3: CASSQRIGGVFF
size: many; V: TRBV30; D: .; J: TRBJ2-5; DNA: TGTGCCTGGAGTTCTAGGGTGGGGACCCAGTACTTC; CDR3: CAWSSRVGTQYF
size: .; V: TRBV7-4; D: TRBD2; J: TRBJ2-1; DNA: TGTGCCAGCAGCTTAGAAGAGACTAGCGATAAAGAGCAGTTCTTC; CDR3: CASSLEETSDKEQFF
size: .; V: TRBV25-1; D: .; J: TRBJ1-2; DNA: TGTGCCAGCAGTGAAGAAAGCCCTGCGCATGGCTACACCTTC; CDR3: CASSEESPAHGYTF
size: many; V: TRBV10-3; D: .; J: TRBJ1-1; DNA: TGTGCCATCAGTGAGCGAAGGAACACTGAAGCTTTCTTT; CDR3: CAISERRNTEAFF
size: .; V: TRBV19; D: .; J: TRBJ1-5; DNA: TGTGCCAGTAGTATGGGGGGGGGTCAGCCCCAGCATTTT; CDR3: CASSMGGGQPQHF
size: .; V: TRBV4-1; D: .; J: TRBJ2-4; DNA: TGCGCCAGCAGCCAAGATAGGATTTTCCTAGCCAAAAACATTCAGTACTTC; CDR3: CASSQDRIFLAKNIQYF
size: few; V: TRBV2; D: TRBD2; J: TRBJ2-5; DNA: TGTGCCAGCAGTGTTCTGGCGGGAGCAGAGACCCAGTACTTC; CDR3: CASSVLAGAETQYF
size: few; V: TRBV6-2/TRBV6-3; D: .; J: TRBJ1-2; DNA: TGTGCCAGCAGTTACGTTGCAGTCAACTATGGCTACACCTTC; CDR3: CASSYVAVNYGYTF
size: many; V: TRBV20-1; D: TRBD1; J: TRBJ1-2; DNA: TGCAGTGCCTGGGACAGTTTGGGCTACACCTTC; CDR3: CSAWDSLGYTF
size: many; V: TRBV12-3/TRBV12-4; D: TRBD2; J: TRBJ2-3; DNA: TGTGCCAGCAGTCCCGGGGGGGGGCCAGATACGCAGTATTTT; CDR3: CASSPGGGPDTQYF
size: many; V: TRBV20-1; D: .; J: TRBJ1-5; DNA: TGCAGTGCCAGACGGGCCCTCAATCAGCCCCAGCATTTT; CDR3: CSARRALNQPQHF
size: .; V: TRBV7-2; D: .; J: TRBJ2-5; DNA: TGTGCCAGCAGCTCGGGCCTCACGGAAGCCCAGTACTTC; CDR3: CASSSGLTEAQYF
size: .; V: TRBV20-1; D: .; J: TRBJ1-4; DNA: TGCAGTGCTCAACCCGCAACTAATGAAAAACTGTTTTTT; CDR3: CSAQPATNEKLFF
size: .; V: TRBV4-1; D: TRBD2; J: TRBJ2-4; DNA: TGCGCCAGCAGCCTCCGGGAGGCCGGGTTTAGCAAAAACATTCAGTACTTC; CDR3: CASSLREAGFSKNIQYF